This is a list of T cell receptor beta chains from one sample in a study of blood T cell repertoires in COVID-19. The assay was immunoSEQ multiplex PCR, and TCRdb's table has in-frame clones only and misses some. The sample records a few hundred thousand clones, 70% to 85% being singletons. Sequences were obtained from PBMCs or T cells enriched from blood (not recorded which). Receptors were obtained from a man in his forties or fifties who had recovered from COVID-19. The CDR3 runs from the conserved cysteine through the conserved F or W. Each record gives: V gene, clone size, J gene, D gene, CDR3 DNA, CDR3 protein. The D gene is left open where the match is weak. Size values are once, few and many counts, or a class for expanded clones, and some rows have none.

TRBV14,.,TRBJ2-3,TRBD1,TGTGCCAGCAGCCGATTGACAGGGTTCGGCACAGATACGCAGTATTTT,CASSRLTGFGTDTQYF
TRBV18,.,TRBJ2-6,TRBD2,TGTGCCAGCTCACCGGGACTAGCGGGCGGGGCCAACGTCCTGACTTTC,CASSPGLAGGANVLTF
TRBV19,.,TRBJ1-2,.,TGTGCCAGTAGTATAACAGGTGCTTGGGGCTACACCTTC,CASSITGAWGYTF
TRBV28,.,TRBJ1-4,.,TGTGCCTCAAACGGGGGGCTTGAAAAACTGTTTTTT,CASNGGLEKLFF
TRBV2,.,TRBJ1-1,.,TGTGCCAGCAGACCAAATGGGGGGGGCATGGCTTTCTTT,CASRPNGGGMAFF
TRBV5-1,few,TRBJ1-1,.,TGCGCCAGCAGCTTGGACAGGGCGAACACTGAAGCTTTCTTT,CASSLDRANTEAFF
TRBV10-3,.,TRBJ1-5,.,TGTGCCATCAGTGACCCAAGCCTTAGCAATCAGCCCCAGCATTTT,CAISDPSLSNQPQHF
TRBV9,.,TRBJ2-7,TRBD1,TGTGCCAGCAGCGTAGGAGGGACAGGGAGATCCTACGAGCAGTACTTC,CASSVGGTGRSYEQYF
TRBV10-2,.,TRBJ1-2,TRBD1,TGCGCCAGCAGTGAGTCGGACAGGGGATATGGCTACACCTTC,CASSESDRGYGYTF
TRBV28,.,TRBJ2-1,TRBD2,TGTGCCAGCAGTGACCACGGACTAGCGGGAGGGCGCTACAATGAGCAGTTCTTC,CASSDHGLAGGRYNEQFF
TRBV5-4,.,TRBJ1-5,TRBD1,TGTGCCAGCTCGACAGGGGAGAATCAGCCCCAGCATTTT,CASSTGENQPQHF
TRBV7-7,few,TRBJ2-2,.,TGTGCCAGCAGCTTATCGGGATACACCGGGGAGCTGTTTTTT,CASSLSGYTGELFF
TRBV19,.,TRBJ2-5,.,TGTGCCAGTAGTTTGGGGGGACCACAAGAGACCCAGTACTTC,CASSLGGPQETQYF
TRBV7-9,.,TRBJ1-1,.,TGTGCCAGCAGCTTAAGCGGGAGCACTGAAGCTTTCTTT,CASSLSGSTEAFF
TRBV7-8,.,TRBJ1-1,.,TGTGCCAGCACCCGAGAGCGTTACACTGAAGCTTTCTTT,CASTRERYTEAFF
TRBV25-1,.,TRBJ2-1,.,TGTGCCAGCAGGGAGGACAGTTACAATGAGCAGTTCTTC,CASREDSYNEQFF
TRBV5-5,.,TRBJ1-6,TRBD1,TGTGCCAGCAGCTGGACAGGGCGGTCACCCCTCCACTTT,CASSWTGRSPLHF
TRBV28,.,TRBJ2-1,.,TGTGCCAGCAGCCCCCCGGGGAGGAGCTCCTACAATGAGCAGTTCTTC,CASSPPGRSSYNEQFF
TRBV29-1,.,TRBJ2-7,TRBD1,TGCAGCGTTGGAGGGACAGGCGGGGACGAGCAGTACTTC,CSVGGTGGDEQYF
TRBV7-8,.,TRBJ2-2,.,TGTGCCAGCAGCTTAACACCAGGGACAACCGGGGAGCTGTTTTTT,CASSLTPGTTGELFF
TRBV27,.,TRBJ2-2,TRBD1,TGTGCCAGCAGCCCCACAGGGGGAGTCACCGGGGAGCTGTTTTTT,CASSPTGGVTGELFF
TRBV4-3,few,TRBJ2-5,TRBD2,TGCGCCAGCAGCCCAGAAGCACTAGCGGGGACCTTTCAAGAGACCCAGTACTTC,CASSPEALAGTFQETQYF
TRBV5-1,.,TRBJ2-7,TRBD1,TGCGCCAGCAGCTTTACGGGACAGGGGGCCTACGAGCAGTACTTC,CASSFTGQGAYEQYF
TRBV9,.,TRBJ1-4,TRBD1,TGTGCCAGCAGCGAGGGACAGGGAGATGAAAAACTGTTTTTT,CASSEGQGDEKLFF
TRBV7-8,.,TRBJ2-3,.,TGTGCCAGCAGCTTAACAGGAGATACGCAGTATTTT,CASSLTGDTQYF
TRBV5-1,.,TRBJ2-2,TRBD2,TGCGCCAGCAGCTCGTTAGCGGGAGGGAACGGGGAGCTGTTTTTT,CASSSLAGGNGELFF
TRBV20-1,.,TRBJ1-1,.,TGCAGTCCCCCCTTGAGCACTGAAGCTTTCTTT,CSPPLSTEAFF
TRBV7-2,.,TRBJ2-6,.,TGTGCCAGCAGCCCAGCCGGGACTGGCTACTCTGGGGCCAACGTCCTGACTTTC,CASSPAGTGYSGANVLTF
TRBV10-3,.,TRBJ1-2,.,TGTGCCATCAGTGAGTTCGACAATAACTATGGCTACACCTTC,CAISEFDNNYGYTF
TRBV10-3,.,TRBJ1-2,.,TGTGCCATCAGTGAGTCAGGCGGGACCTTGGGTGGCTACACCTTC,CAISESGGTLGGYTF
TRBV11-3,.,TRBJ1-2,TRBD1,TGTGCCAGCAGGCTTAGAACAGGGGGCGACTATGGCTACACCTTC,CASRLRTGGDYGYTF
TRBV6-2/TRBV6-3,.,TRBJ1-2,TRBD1,TGTGCCAGCAGTTTGACAGGGGAGTATGGCTACACCTTC,CASSLTGEYGYTF
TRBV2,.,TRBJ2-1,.,TGTGCCAGCAGTGAAGCGGAGACAGGGAGGAATGAGCAGTTCTTC,CASSEAETGRNEQFF
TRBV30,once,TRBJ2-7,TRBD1,TGTGCCTGGAGTGTACCTTGGACAGGGATCTCCTACGAGCAGTACTTC,CAWSVPWTGISYEQYF
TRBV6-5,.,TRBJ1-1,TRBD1,TGTGCCAGCAGTTACCCCGGGACAGTGAACACTGAAGCTTTCTTT,CASSYPGTVNTEAFF
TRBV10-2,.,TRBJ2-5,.,TGCGCCAGCACTTCGGCGACTTGGAGGAGCGCCCTCCAAGAGATCCAGTACTTC,CASTSATWRSALQEIQYF
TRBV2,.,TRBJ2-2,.,TGTGCCAGCCGAGCGGAGAACACCGGGGAGCTGTTTTTT,CASRAENTGELFF
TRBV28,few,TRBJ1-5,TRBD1,TGTGCCAGCAGTTCTTTTCAGGGGGGATATAGCAATCAGCCCCAGCATTTT,CASSSFQGGYSNQPQHF
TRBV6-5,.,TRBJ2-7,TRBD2,TGTGCCAGCAGTTCCCCGGGACTAGCGGCGTTGGAGCAGTACTTC,CASSSPGLAALEQYF
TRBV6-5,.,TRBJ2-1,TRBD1,TGTGCCAGCAGTTACCCGGGACAGGGTGGGAATGAGCAGTTCTTC,CASSYPGQGGNEQFF
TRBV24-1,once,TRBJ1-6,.,TGTGCCACCAGTGATTCGGACAGCTATTCACCCCTCCACTTT,CATSDSDSYSPLHF
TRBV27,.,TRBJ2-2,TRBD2,TGTGCCAGCAGTTCAAGCGGGAGGGCCACCGGGGAGCTGTTTTTT,CASSSSGRATGELFF
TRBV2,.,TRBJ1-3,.,TGTGCCAGCAGTTGGGCCAGGGGCGGTGGAAACACCATATATTTT,CASSWARGGGNTIYF
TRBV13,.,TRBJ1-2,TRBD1,TGTGCCAGCAGCTTAGGCCACCGGACAGGGATCGCTGGCTACACCTTC,CASSLGHRTGIAGYTF
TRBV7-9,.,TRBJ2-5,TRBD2,TGTGCCAGCAGCAAACTAGCGGGAGTCCAAGAGACCCAGTACTTC,CASSKLAGVQETQYF
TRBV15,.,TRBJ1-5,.,TGTGCCACCAGCACATCGGGGGGGGCTCAGCCCCAGCATTTT,CATSTSGGAQPQHF
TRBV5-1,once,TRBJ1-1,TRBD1,TGCGCCAGCAGCCCGTCAGGGGGTGGCGGTGAAGCTTTCTTT,CASSPSGGGGEAFF
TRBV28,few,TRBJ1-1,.,TGTGCCAGCAGAACCCAGGCAGGCACTGAAGCTTTCTTT,CASRTQAGTEAFF
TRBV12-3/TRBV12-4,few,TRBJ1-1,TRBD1,TGTGCCAGCAGTCTATACCGGGACAGGGAGGCTTTCTTT,CASSLYRDREAFF
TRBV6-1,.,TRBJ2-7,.,TGTGCCAGCAGTGAAGTTGGCAGCTCCTACGAGCAGTACTTC,CASSEVGSSYEQYF
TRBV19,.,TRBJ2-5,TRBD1,TGTGCCAGTAGTATAGTTTTCGGGACAGGGGTGATCGAAGAGACCCAGTACTTC,CASSIVFGTGVIEETQYF
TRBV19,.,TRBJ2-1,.,TGTGCCAGTAGTCCCGAGTACTACAATGAGCAGTTCTTC,CASSPEYYNEQFF
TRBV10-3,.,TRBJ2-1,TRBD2,TGTGCCATCAGTGGGGCTCCGGGACTAGCGGGAGGAGTAAATGAGCAGTTCTTC,CAISGAPGLAGGVNEQFF